This entry is about one T cell receptor beta chain. The antigen remains undetermined. This sample is drawn from a study of cytomegalovirus exposure and HLA in healthy donors. Study results and caveats: Usually a TCR sequence was rare, but some public TCRs were found in many donors. Reportedly, cytomegalovirus status was diagnosed with high sensitivity and specificity. Indistinguishable V segments such as TRBV6-2 and TRBV6-3 were excluded. Previous analysis showed most TCR beta V segments were productive about 87% or about 30% of the time.

A multiplex PCR was run with 60 Vbeta primers and 13 Jbeta primers. Sequencing used immunoSEQ multiplex PCR; TCRdb keeps in-frame clones, though not all of them. In the table there are 65,000 to 70,000 clones, roughly four fifths of which are singletons. Trimming stripped 3 bases from V and 2 bases from J, with 7 bases between. CDR1 SGHNT and CDR2 YENEEA come from the germline V gene. The CDR3 contains 13 residues. The sequence came from a man over 45 in good health and CMV-seronegative. This chain uses TRBV11-3 with TRBJ2-5; possibly TRBD2 for D (5 bases). Sequenced input: PBMCs. The chain's CDR3 is CASSLRVQETQYF. CDR3 DNA sequence: TGTGCCAGCAGCTTGAGGGTTCAAGAGACCCAGTACTTC. Using reference TRBV11-3 and TRBJ2-5 for the parts outside the CDR3, the full variable domain is EAGVVQSPRYKIIEKKQPVAFWCNPISGHNTLYWYLQNLGQGPELLIRYENEEAVDDSQLPKDRFSAERLKGVDSTLKIQPAELGDSAVYLCASSLRVQETQYFGPGTRLLVL.